The 27 T cell receptor beta chains below all came from one sample that was sequenced in a study of T cell responses to AZD1222 COVID-19 vaccine. Assay used: immunoSEQ multiplex PCR; TCRdb lists only in-frame clones, some missing. The sample comprises some 170,000 clones, approximately 88% of which are singletons, and roughly 1.7% rests with the top ten. The input for sequencing was peripheral blood, taken on day 0 of AZD1222 vaccination. These receptor sequences come from an adult in good health.

The J gene is TRBJ1-5, the V gene TRBV6-5, with 9 bases aligning to TRBD1. CDR3 size: 13 residues. V lost 9 bases, J lost 7 bases, and 7 bases stayed unmatched. The germline V gene encodes CDR1 MNHEY and CDR2 SVGAGI. CDR3 region: CASGQGKAQPQHF. CDR3 DNA sequence: TGTGCCAGTGGACAGGGGAAGGCACAGCCCCAGCATTTT.

The V call is TRBV5-1, the J call TRBJ1-3, with D perhaps matching TRBD1 (5 bases). Per germline, CDR1 SGHRS and CDR2 YFSETQ. V lost 0 bases, J lost 3 bases, and 10 bases lay in between. The CDR3 runs 15 residues. The CDR3 coding sequence is TGCGCCAGCAGCTTGGAAGGGGCGGGTGGAAACACCATATATTTT. It yields the protein CASSLEGAGGNTIYF.

The V and J genes are TRBV11-3 and TRBJ1-1; D is unclear. CDR1 SGHNT and CDR2 YENEEA come from the germline V gene. V was pared by 2 bases and J by 1 base, with 5 bases between. The CDR3 is 13 amino acids. CDR3 DNA: TGTGCCAGCAGCTTAAGCCCGAACACTGAAGCTTTCTTT. It is translated as CASSLSPNTEAFF. Drawing the rest from reference TRBV11-3 and TRBJ1-1, the complete variable domain is EAGVVQSPRYKIIEKKQPVAFWCNPISGHNTLYWYLQNLGQGPELLIRYENEEAVDDSQLPKDRFSAERLKGVDSTLKIQPAELGDSAVYLCASSLSPNTEAFFGQGTRLTVV.

The chain links TRBV28 to TRBJ2-7, with D possibly being TRBD2 (6 bases). There are 15 residues in the CDR3. Trimming pared 5 bases from V and 0 bases from J, leaving 14 bases between. Germline values: CDR1 MDHEN, CDR2 SYDVKM. CDR3 amino acids: CASSLGGAHSYEQYF. CDR3 in DNA: TGTGCCAGCAGTCTGGGGGGAGCTCACTCCTACGAGCAGTACTTC.

The V gene is TRBV4-1, the J gene TRBJ1-2; possible D gene TRBD1, 5 bases. The CDR3 is 14 amino acids. The V end lost 0 bases, the J end lost 2 bases, and 7 bases lay between the germline ends. The germline V gene has CDR1 MGHRA and CDR2 YSYEKL. CDR3 in DNA: TGCGCCAGCAGCCAAGACAGGGCCAACTATGGCTACACCTTC. Amino acid sequence: CASSQDRANYGYTF.

The V gene is TRBV2, the J gene TRBJ2-1; D gene uncertain. Trimming left V 3 bases short and J 12 bases short, with 9 bases between. The length of the CDR3 is 11 residues. CDR1 and CDR2 (germline): SNHLY, FYNNEI. The CDR3 DNA follows: TGTGCCAGCAGTGATTTAGTAGGGCAGTTCTTC. Encoded protein: CASSDLVGQFF.

This clone was counted a single time. The V gene is TRBV7-3, the J gene TRBJ2-2; D is possibly TRBD1 or TRBD2 (5 bases each). CDR3 length: 14 residues. Trimming stripped 5 bases from V and 6 bases from J, with 13 bases between. CDR1 is SGHTA and CDR2 is FQGTGA in the germline V gene. This CDR3 reads CASSVLRDAGELFF. The CDR3 region has the DNA TGTGCCAGCAGCGTCCTTCGGGACGCCGGGGAGCTGTTTTTT. Based on the CDR3 plus reference TRBV7-3 and TRBJ2-2, the full variable domain is GAGVSQTPSNKVTEKGKYVELRCDPISGHTALYWYRQSLGQGPEFLIYFQGTGAADDSGLPNDRFFAVRPEGSVSTLKIQRTERGDSAVYLCASSVLRDAGELFFGEGSRLTVL.

This clone appeared a single time. The chain has TRBV9 and TRBJ1-2; D is ambiguous. CDR3 length: 14 residues. Trimming removed 6 bases from V and 8 bases from J, with 20 bases in between. CDR1 is SGDLS and CDR2 is YYNGEE in the germline V gene. The CDR3 here is CASTLGHRGSGYTF. Written as DNA, the CDR3 is TGTGCCAGCACCCTAGGTCACAGAGGCTCCGGCTACACCTTC.

The V call is TRBV11-2, the J call TRBJ1-1, with a possible D match to TRBD1 (5 bases). The CDR3 has 14 residues. V was pared by 2 bases and J by 2 bases, with 9 bases between. Germline values: CDR1 SGHAT, CDR2 FQNNGV. CDR3 region: CASSLSRGNTEAFF. The CDR3 nucleotides read TGTGCCAGCAGCTTATCGAGGGGTAACACTGAAGCTTTCTTT.

V gene TRBV30 combines with J gene TRBJ2-3; 9 bases agree with TRBD2. J lost 9 bases, V lost 0 bases, and 4 bases had no gene match. There are 13 residues in the CDR3. CDR1 and CDR2 (germline): GTSNPN, SVGIG (reference sequence). The CDR3 spells CAWSVLAGSTQYF. CDR3 in DNA: TGTGCCTGGAGTGTACTAGCGGGCTCAACGCAGTATTTT.

Details on this clone: This sample also contains other DNA sequences that code for the same CDR3. The chain couples TRBV24-1 to TRBJ2-2; TRBD1 matches 9 bases. The V segment lost 7 bases and the J segment 5 bases; nucleotides outside the gene matches: 1. Germline assignment: CDR1 KGHDR and CDR2 SFDVKD. There are 13 residues in the CDR3. The DNA of the CDR3 is TGTGCCACCAGGGGACAGGGAACCGGGGAGCTGTTTTTT. Its translation is CATRGQGTGELFF.

V and J are TRBV7-8 and TRBJ2-5; 8 nucleotides match TRBD2. V lost 2 bases to trimming and J lost 1 base; unmatched junction nucleotides: 6. Germline V gene lookup returns CDR1 SGHVS and CDR2 FQNEAQ. The CDR3 totals 16 residues. The CDR3 sequence is CASSLNERGLQETQYF. CDR3 DNA: TGTGCCAGCAGCTTAAACGAGCGGGGGCTCCAAGAGACCCAGTACTTC.

The V gene is TRBV3-1 (or the pseudogene TRBV3-2), the J gene TRBJ2-2; 8 positions agree with TRBD2. The germline CDR1 and CDR2 sequences are LGHDT and YNNKEL (reference sequence). The CDR3 runs 14 residues. Unmatched junction bases numbered 2, after V lost 3 bases and J lost 5 bases. The CDR3 sequence: CASSQTSATGELFF. CDR3 coding DNA: TGTGCCAGCAGCCAGACTAGCGCTACCGGGGAGCTGTTTTTT.

The V call is TRBV19, the J call TRBJ1-2, with D maybe TRBD1 (6 bases). V lost 7 bases, J lost 3 bases, and 18 bases lay in between. The CDR3 has 15 amino acids. The V gene's germline CDR1 is LNHDA and CDR2 SQIVND (reference sequence). The CDR3, as DNA: TGTGCCAGTAACCCGACGGACAGAAACTACTATGGCTACACCTTC. It yields the protein CASNPTDRNYYGYTF.

The V call is TRBV29-1, the J call TRBJ1-3; perhaps TRBD1 as D (5 bases). The CDR3 spans 12 residues. Per the germline V gene, CDR1 is SQVTM and CDR2 is ANQGSEA. The V end lost 3 bases, the J end lost 2 bases, and 5 bases lay between the germline ends. As DNA, the CDR3 is TGCAGCGTTGAGGGACCTGGAAACACCATATATTTT. It translates to CSVEGPGNTIYF.

This clone appeared a few times. Other DNA sequences of this sample code for an identical CDR3. The CDR3: CASSLQGNSPLHF. In DNA, the CDR3 is TGTGCCAGCAGCCTACAAGGGAATTCACCCCTCCACTTT. The gene calls are TRBV7-9 and TRBJ1-6; D not certain. The CDR3 consists of 13 residues. Germline V gives CDR1 SEHNR, CDR2 FQNEAQ (reference sequence). The ends were cut back, 5 bases at V and 7 bases at J, with 9 bases in the middle.

V gene TRBV2 combines with J gene TRBJ2-1, with D perhaps matching TRBD1 (5 bases). The CDR3 runs to 12 residues. V lost 6 bases and J 3 bases, leaving 6 bases between the germline ends. CDR1 and CDR2 (germline): SNHLY, FYNNEI. The CDR3, as DNA: TGTGCCAGCAGCGGACACTACAATGAGCAGTTCTTC. This gives the protein CASSGHYNEQFF.

The chain carries TRBV14 and TRBJ2-1; a possible D gene is TRBD1 (6 bases). The CDR3 is 15 residues long. The V end lost 1 base, the J end lost 9 bases, and 16 bases lay between the germline ends. Germline CDR1 is SGHDN and CDR2 is FVKESK. The CDR3 sequence: CASSQVPGTKGEQFF. The CDR3 DNA follows: TGTGCCAGCAGCCAAGTCCCCGGGACAAAGGGTGAGCAGTTCTTC.

This clone was detected only once. The genes are TRBV28 and TRBJ2-5; the D gene is possibly TRBD2 (5 bases). Deletions cut 6 bases from V and 1 base from J, with 12 bases between. The germline CDR1 and CDR2 sequences are MDHEN and SYDVKM. This CDR3 is built from 14 residues. The CDR3 spells CASSSGIAQETQYF. CDR3 nucleotides: TGTGCCAGCAGCTCCGGGATTGCCCAAGAGACCCAGTACTTC.

The chain joins TRBV3-1 (or the pseudogene TRBV3-2) to TRBJ1-1; D is ambiguous. Trimming shortened V by 0 bases and J by 8 bases, and 7 bases separated the two germline ends. The CDR3 length is 12 residues. The germline V gene encodes CDR1 LGHDT and CDR2 YNNKEL (reference sequence). The CDR3: CASSQDLGEAFF. The CDR3 DNA reads as TGTGCCAGCAGCCAAGATCTAGGGGAAGCTTTCTTT.

The chain joins TRBV5-1 to TRBJ2-3; TRBD2 agrees at 10 bases. The germline V gene has CDR1 SGHRS and CDR2 YFSETQ. The CDR3 has 14 residues. The V and J ends lost 0 bases and 8 bases, in that order; junction bases with no gene match: 3. The CDR3 reads CASSLASGSATQYF. As DNA, the CDR3 is TGCGCCAGCAGCTTGGCTAGCGGGAGTGCTACGCAGTATTTT.

The CDR3: CASSYLRGQETQYF. CDR3 bases: TGTGCCAGCAGTTACTTGCGGGGGCAGGAGACCCAGTACTTC. The chain recombines TRBV6-2 or TRBV6-3 with TRBJ2-5; the D gene is possibly TRBD2 (7 bases). CDR1 MNHEY and CDR2 SVGEGT come from the germline V gene. The length of the CDR3 is 14 residues. Between the trimmed V and J ends, which lost 1 base and 5 bases, there was a span of 11 bases.

The rearrangement joins TRBV5-4 to TRBJ1-5; the match to TRBD1 covers 8 bases. Per germline, CDR1 SGHNT and CDR2 YYREEE (reference sequence). This CDR3 region has 14 residues. The J segment lost 2 bases and the V segment lost 4 bases, leaving 2 bases of the junction unmatched. CDR3 residues: CASSRGQGNQPQHF. The CDR3 DNA follows: TGTGCCAGCAGCAGGGGACAGGGCAATCAGCCCCAGCATTTT.

The chain is built from TRBV11-1 and TRBJ2-3; D unresolved. Germline lookup yields CDR1 SGHAT and CDR2 FQDESV (reference sequence). This CDR3 is 13 amino acids long. Trimming pared 2 bases from V and 6 bases from J, leaving 9 bases between. CDR3 bases: TGTGCCAGCAGCTTATTCCGCCTTGATACGCAGTATTTT. It yields the protein CASSLFRLDTQYF.

The chain combines TRBV6-4 with TRBJ2-7; no reliable D call. The length of the CDR3 is 14 residues. V was trimmed by 6 bases and J by 2 bases, leaving 14 bases between them. From germline, CDR1 is MRHNA and CDR2 SNTAGT. CDR3 sequence reads: CASRLVWAPYEQYV. The CDR3 nucleotides are TGTGCCAGCAGGCTGGTCTGGGCGCCCTACGAGCAGTACGTC.

The rearrangement uses TRBV19 and TRBJ2-3, with 9 bases lining up with TRBD1. The CDR3 spans 16 residues. Per germline, CDR1 LNHDA and CDR2 SQIVND (reference sequence). The V and J ends lost 2 bases and 3 bases, in that order; junction bases with no gene match: 6. DNA for the CDR3: TGTGCCAGTAGTATACTGGGACAGGGTCGTACAGATACGCAGTATTTT. The encoded protein is CASSILGQGRTDTQYF.

The rearrangement links TRBV11-2 to TRBJ1-1, with 7 nucleotides matching TRBD1. The CDR3 has 15 amino acids. From germline, CDR1 is SGHAT and CDR2 FQNNGV. Unmatched junction bases numbered 10, after V lost 4 bases and J lost 5 bases. The CDR3 region has the DNA TGTGCCAGCAGCTCTTCCAGGGGGACGGGGACTGAAGCTTTCTTT. Its protein product is CASSSSRGTGTEAFF.